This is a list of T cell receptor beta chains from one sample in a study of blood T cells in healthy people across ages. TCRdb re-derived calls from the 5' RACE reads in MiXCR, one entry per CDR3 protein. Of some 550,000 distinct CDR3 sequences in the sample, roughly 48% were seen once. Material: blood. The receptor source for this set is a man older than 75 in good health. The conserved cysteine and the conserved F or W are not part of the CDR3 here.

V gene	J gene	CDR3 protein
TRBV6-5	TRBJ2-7	ASRTTPGLLYEQY
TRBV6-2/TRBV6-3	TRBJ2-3	ASSAGTRVFTDTQY
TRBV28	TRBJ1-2	ASSVLGGGYGYT
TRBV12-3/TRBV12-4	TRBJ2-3	ASSLGVATDTQY
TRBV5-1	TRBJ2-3	ASSWGSGTQY
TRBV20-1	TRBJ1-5	SAKKTATSVNQPQH
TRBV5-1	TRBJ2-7	ASSLDSASYEQY
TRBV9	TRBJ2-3	ASSVGRGTGRSDTQY
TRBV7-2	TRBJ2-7	ASSLVGGGEQY
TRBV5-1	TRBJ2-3	ASSLPGGDTQY
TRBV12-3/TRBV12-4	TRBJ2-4	ASQGQNSYERY
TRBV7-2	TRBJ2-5	ASSHGTGYQETQY
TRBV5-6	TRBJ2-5	ASSLQGRRETQY
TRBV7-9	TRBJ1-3	ASSLAIISGNTIY
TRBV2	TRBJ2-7	ASSGPGGLYEQY
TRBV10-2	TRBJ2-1	ASRQSKQF
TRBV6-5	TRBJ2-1	ASRSLKQGNYNEQF
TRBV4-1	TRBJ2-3	ASSQARGPTDTQY
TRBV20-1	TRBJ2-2	SAPNEAGELF
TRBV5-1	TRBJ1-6	ASSPTATTLGSPLH
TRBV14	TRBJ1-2	ASSQDRTGTGEEDGYT
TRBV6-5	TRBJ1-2	ASSDDRGQNYGYT
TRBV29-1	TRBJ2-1	SVRGLAGDSYNEQF
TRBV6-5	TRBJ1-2	ASSYSSSNYGYT
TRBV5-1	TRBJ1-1	ASTDWRNTEAF